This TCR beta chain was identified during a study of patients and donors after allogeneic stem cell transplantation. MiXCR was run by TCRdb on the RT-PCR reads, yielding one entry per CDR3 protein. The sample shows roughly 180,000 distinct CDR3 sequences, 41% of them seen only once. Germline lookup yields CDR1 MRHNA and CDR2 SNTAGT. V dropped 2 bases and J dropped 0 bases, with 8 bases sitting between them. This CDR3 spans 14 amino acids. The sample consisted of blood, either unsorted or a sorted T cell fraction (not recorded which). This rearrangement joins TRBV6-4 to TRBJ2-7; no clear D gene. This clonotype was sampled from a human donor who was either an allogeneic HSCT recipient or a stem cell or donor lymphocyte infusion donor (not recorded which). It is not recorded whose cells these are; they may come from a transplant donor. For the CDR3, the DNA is TGTGCCAGCAGTGACGGAGCCGTCTCCTACGAGCAGTACTTC. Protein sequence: CASSDGAVSYEQYF.